This T cell receptor beta chain was recorded in a study of vaccination effects on CD4 cells after COVID-19. This clone was detected only a few times. Its antigen is currently unknown. Viral peptide pool expansion of antigen-specific CD4+ T cells preceded sequencing in the ViraFEST assay. Isolating CD4+ T cells followed roughly ten days of culture. Either the BNT162b2 or mRNA-1273 vaccine was given to participants in two doses. Each culture had half its medium swapped for IL-2 medium on days 3 and 7. Generated by immunoSEQ multiplex PCR, the TCRdb table keeps only in-frame clones and is missing some. In the table there are around 30,000 clones, just under 75% of which are singletons. This CDR3 comprises 13 residues. The V gene lost 2 bases and the J gene lost 3 bases, with 7 bases spanning the gap. Germline V gives CDR1 SGHTA, CDR2 FQGNSA.

Sequencing was performed on CD4+ T cells from PBMCs cultured with HCoV-229E spike peptides, taken after COVID-19 vaccination. This TCR was recovered from a human donor who received a COVID-19 vaccine. The V call is TRBV7-2, the J call TRBJ1-2, with D hard to call. The CDR3 spells CASSLTEYYGYTF. DNA for the CDR3: TGTGCCAGCAGCTTAACCGAATACTATGGCTACACCTTC.